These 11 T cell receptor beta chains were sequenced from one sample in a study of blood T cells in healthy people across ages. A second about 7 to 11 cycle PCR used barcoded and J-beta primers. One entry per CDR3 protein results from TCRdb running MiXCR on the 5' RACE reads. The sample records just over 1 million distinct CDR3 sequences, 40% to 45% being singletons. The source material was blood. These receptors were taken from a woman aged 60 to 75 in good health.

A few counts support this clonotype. CDR3 nucleotides: TGCAGCGTTGAATCCCGCGGGAGGGCCGGGGATACGCAGTATTTT. Residues: CSVESRGRAGDTQYF. This chain uses TRBV29-1 with TRBJ2-3, with TRBD2 matching over 9 bases. The CDR3 is 15 residues long. Germline V lookup: CDR1 SQVTM, CDR2 ANQGSEA. With 2 bases clipped from V and 6 bases from J, the junction kept 9 bases outside the gene matches.

The CDR3 bases are TGTGCCAGCAGCTTAGCCCGCGAAATAACCACCCAGTACTTC. It is translated as CASSLAREITTQYF. The chain recombines TRBV7-9 with TRBJ2-5; D is undetermined. V dropped 0 bases and J dropped 8 bases, with 13 bases sitting between them. Germline values: CDR1 SEHNR, CDR2 FQNEAQ (reference sequence). The CDR3 extends over 14 amino acids.

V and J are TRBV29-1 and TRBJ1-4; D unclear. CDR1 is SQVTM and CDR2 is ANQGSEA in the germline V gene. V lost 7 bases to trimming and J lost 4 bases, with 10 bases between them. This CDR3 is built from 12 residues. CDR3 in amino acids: CSGRHINEKLFF. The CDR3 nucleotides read TGCAGCGGCAGACACATTAATGAAAAACTGTTTTTT.

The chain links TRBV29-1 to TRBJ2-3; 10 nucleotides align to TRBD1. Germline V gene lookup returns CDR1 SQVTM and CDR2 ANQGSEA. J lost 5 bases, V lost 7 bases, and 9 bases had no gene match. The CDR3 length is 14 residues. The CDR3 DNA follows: TGCAGCGGTGGGACAGGGGTTATAGGAGATACGCAGTATTTT. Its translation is CSGGTGVIGDTQYF.

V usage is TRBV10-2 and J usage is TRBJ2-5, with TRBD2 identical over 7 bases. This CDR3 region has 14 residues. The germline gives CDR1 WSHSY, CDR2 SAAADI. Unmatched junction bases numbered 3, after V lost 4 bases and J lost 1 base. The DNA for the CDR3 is TGCGCCAGCAGTGCGGGGAGGGTCCAAGAGACCCAGTACTTC. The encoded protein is CASSAGRVQETQYF.

This CDR3 is CASSYSGLAPFEGEQYF. The DNA of the CDR3 is TGTGCCAGCAGTTACTCGGGACTAGCGCCCTTCGAGGGTGAGCAGTACTTC. The J gene is TRBJ2-5, the V gene TRBV6-6; the match to TRBD2 covers 10 bases. Trimming cost V 0 bases and J 11 bases; bases outside gene matches: 15. The CDR3 contains 17 residues. The germline V gene has CDR1 MNHNY and CDR2 SVGAGI (reference sequence).

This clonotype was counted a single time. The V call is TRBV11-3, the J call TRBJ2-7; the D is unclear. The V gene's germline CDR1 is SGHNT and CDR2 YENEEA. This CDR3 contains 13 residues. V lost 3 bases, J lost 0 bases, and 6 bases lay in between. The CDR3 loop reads CASSFSNSYEQYF. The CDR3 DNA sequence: TGTGCCAGCAGCTTTTCCAACTCCTACGAGCAGTACTTC. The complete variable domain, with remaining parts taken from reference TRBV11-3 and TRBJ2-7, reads EAGVVQSPRYKIIEKKQPVAFWCNPISGHNTLYWYLQNLGQGPELLIRYENEEAVDDSQLPKDRFSAERLKGVDSTLKIQPAELGDSAVYLCASSFSNSYEQYFGPGTRLTVT.

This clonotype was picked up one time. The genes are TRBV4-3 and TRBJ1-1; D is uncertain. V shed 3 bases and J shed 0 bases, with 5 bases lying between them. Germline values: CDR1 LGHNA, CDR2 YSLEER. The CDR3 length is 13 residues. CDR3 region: CASSHSVNTEAFF. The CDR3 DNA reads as TGCGCCAGCAGCCACTCAGTGAACACTGAAGCTTTCTTT.

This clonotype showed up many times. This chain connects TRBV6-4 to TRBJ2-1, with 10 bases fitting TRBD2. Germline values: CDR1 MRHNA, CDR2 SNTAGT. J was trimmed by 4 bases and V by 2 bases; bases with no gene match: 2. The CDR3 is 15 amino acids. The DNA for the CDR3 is TGTGCCAGCAGTGACGGACTAGCGGCTTACAATGAGCAGTTCTTC. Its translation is CASSDGLAAYNEQFF.

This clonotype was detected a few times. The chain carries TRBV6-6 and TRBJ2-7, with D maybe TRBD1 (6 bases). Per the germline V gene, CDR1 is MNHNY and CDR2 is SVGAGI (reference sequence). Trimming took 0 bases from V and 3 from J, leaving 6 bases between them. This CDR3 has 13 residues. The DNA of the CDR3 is TGTGCCAGCAGTTACTCGGACAGCTACGAGCAGTACTTC. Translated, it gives CASSYSDSYEQYF.

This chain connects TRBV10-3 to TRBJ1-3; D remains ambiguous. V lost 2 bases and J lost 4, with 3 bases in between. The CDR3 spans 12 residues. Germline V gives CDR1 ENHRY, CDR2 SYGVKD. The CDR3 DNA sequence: TGTGCCATCAGTGAGGGGGGAAACACCATATATTTT. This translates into CAISEGGNTIYF.